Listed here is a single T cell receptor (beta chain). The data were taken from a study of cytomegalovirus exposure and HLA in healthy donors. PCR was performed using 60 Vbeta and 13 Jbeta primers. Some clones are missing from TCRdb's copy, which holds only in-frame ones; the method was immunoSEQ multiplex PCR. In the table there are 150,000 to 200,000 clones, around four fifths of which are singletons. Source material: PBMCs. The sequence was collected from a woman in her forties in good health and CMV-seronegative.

The CDR3 spells CASSQVRGVAKNIQYF. Here the CDR3 DNA reads TGCGCCAGCAGCCAAGTCCGCGGTGTAGCCAAAAACATTCAGTACTTC. J is TRBJ2-4 and V is TRBV4-3; D remains ambiguous. Trimming left V 1 base short and J 0 bases short, with 10 bases between. The CDR3 contains 16 residues. Germline lookup yields CDR1 LGHNA and CDR2 YSLEER.